This T cell receptor (beta chain) was captured by sequencing in a study of vaccination and CD4 T cells after COVID-19. The CDR3 runs to 14 residues. Sequencing of cultured CD4+ T cell DNA used the Oncomine TCR Beta short-read assay. Researchers extracted genomic DNA from CD4+ T cells that had been cultured. TCRdb analysed the PCR reads with MiXCR anew, one entry per CDR3 protein. This sample has 9,500 to 15,000 distinct CDR3 sequences, with about half found just once. Regarding this clonotype: Its antigen is as yet unknown.

This sample's treatment: roughly 10-day PBMC culture with coronavirus spike peptide pools or control peptides (ViraFEST assay). The V call is TRBV21-1, the J call TRBJ2-3; whether TRBD2, the table's D call, matches the DNA was not checked. TRBV21-1 is marked as a pseudogene. The specimen sequenced was CD4+ T cells from blood, cultured in vitro. This receptor was identified in a human donor who had recovered from COVID-19. CDR3 loop: CASRTSGSTDTQYF. The DNA of the CDR3 is TGTGCCAGCAGGACTAGCGGTAGCACAGATACGCAGTATTTT.